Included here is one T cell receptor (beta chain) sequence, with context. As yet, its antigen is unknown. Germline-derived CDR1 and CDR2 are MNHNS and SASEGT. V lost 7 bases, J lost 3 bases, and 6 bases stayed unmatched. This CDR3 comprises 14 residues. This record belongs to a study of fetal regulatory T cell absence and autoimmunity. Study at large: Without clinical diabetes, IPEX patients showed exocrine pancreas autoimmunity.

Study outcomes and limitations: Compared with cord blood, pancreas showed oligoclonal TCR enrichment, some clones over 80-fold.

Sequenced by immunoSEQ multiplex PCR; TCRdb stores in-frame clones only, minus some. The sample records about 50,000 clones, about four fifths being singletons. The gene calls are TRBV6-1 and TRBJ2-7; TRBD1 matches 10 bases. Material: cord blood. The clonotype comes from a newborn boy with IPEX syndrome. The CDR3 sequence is CASMTTGGFYEQYF. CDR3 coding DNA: TGTGCCAGCATGACGACAGGGGGCTTCTACGAGCAGTACTTC.